This paragraph reports one TCR beta chain. What it recognizes is unknown. This sample stems from a study of tumor-infiltrating lymphocytes in localized non-small cell lung cancer. The wider study: Some samples were collected after neoadjuvant chemotherapy; smokers, never-smokers and several histologies were included. From each patient, both tumor and uninvolved lung, non-adjacent to tumor, were sampled. Points from the study as a whole: Compared with uninvolved lung, tumors showed higher T cell infiltration by TCRbeta sequencing. Not all patients were TCR sequenced, owing to tissue quantity.

Here immunoSEQ multiplex PCR was the method, and the copy in TCRdb shows in-frame clones only, minus some. The repertoire consists of 12,000 or so clones, with less than 85% occurring once and the leading ten covering under 15%. Germline-derived CDR1 and CDR2 are SQVTM and ANQGSEA. This CDR3 contains 9 residues. The ends were cut back, 0 bases at V and 11 bases at J, with 4 bases in the middle. This clonotype originated in a human donor with non-small cell lung cancer. The V call is TRBV29-1, the J call TRBJ1-1; D remains ambiguous. Sample: lung tumor tissue. CDR3 residues: CSVEDLAFF. CDR3 nucleotide sequence: TGCAGCGTTGAAGATCTGGCTTTCTTT.